The source of this TCR beta chain is a study of T cell changes during pregnancy in multiple sclerosis. Measured with immunoSEQ multiplex PCR; TCRdb has only the in-frame clones, and not every one. The sample contains more than 80,000 clones, around 93% of which appear only once. CDR3 size: 15 residues. Germline loops: CDR1 MRHNA, CDR2 SNTAGT. V was clipped by 7 bases and J by 3 bases, with 18 bases between them. This material consisted of peripheral blood, taken after pregnancy. The rearrangement joins TRBV6-4 to TRBJ1-1; D may be TRBD1 (6 bases). The clonotype comes from a female donor with multiple sclerosis, enrolled in a pregnancy study. This CDR3 reads CASKVDGGWDTEAFF. Here the CDR3 DNA reads TGTGCCAGCAAAGTGGATGGGGGCTGGGACACTGAAGCTTTCTTT.